Presented here are 9 T cell receptor beta chains from one specimen sequenced in a study of T cell clones after liver transplantation. TCRdb's copy holds only in-frame clones and misses some; the assay was immunoSEQ multiplex PCR. The data show tens of thousands of clones, with roughly nine tenths seen just once and approximately 15% held by the top ten. The specimen was CD8+ T cells from blood, collected 12 months after liver transplant. Source of these receptors: a human patient who received a liver transplant. Some T cells may have come from the graft donor.

CDR3 amino acids: CAWSEGGEQYF. As DNA, the CDR3 is TGTGCCTGGAGTGAAGGCGGTGAGCAGTACTTC. V is TRBV30 and J is TRBJ2-7; no clear D gene. CDR3 length equals 11 residues. V shed 1 base and J shed 7 bases, with 8 bases lying between them. The germline gives CDR1 GTSNPN, CDR2 SVGIG (reference sequence). The variable domain in full, completed from reference TRBV30 and TRBJ2-7, reads SQTIHQWPATLVQPVGSPLSLECTVEGTSNPNLYWYRQAAGRGLQLLFYSVGIGQISSEVPQNLSASRPQDRQFILSSKKLLLSDSGFYLCAWSEGGEQYFGPGTRLTVT.

The chain couples TRBV28 to TRBJ1-5, with 9 bases that match TRBD1. Per the germline V gene, CDR1 is MDHEN and CDR2 is SYDVKM. The CDR3 sequence is 17 residues long. V lost 4 bases, J lost 0 bases, and 7 bases stayed unmatched. The CDR3: CASSSRTGAYSNQPQHF. The CDR3 DNA reads TGTGCCAGCAGTTCTCGGACAGGGGCCTATAGCAATCAGCCCCAGCATTTT.

V usage is TRBV5-1 and J usage is TRBJ2-1, with D possibly being TRBD1 or TRBD2 (6 bases each). Germline loops: CDR1 SGHRS, CDR2 YFSETQ. The V end lost 6 bases, the J end lost 6 bases, and 16 bases lay between the germline ends. The CDR3 spans 14 residues. CDR3 nucleotides: TGCGCCAGCACAAACGGGGGCTGGGCCAATGAGCAGTTCTTC. It yields the protein CASTNGGWANEQFF.

Here the CDR3 reads CASSLGPGDYGYTF. The CDR3 bases are TGTGCCAGCAGCTTGGGACCCGGGGACTATGGCTACACCTTC. The genes are TRBV7-6 and TRBJ1-2, with D maybe TRBD1 (5 bases). CDR3 length: 14 amino acids. V lost 3 bases and J 3 bases, leaving 11 bases between the germline ends. Germline V gene lookup returns CDR1 SGHVS and CDR2 FNYEAQ.

This chain connects TRBV2 to TRBJ2-7; 9 nucleotides line up with TRBD1. Germline lookup yields CDR1 SNHLY and CDR2 FYNNEI. V lost 8 bases, J lost 6 bases, and 11 bases stayed unmatched. The CDR3 totals 14 residues. The CDR3 bases are TGTGCCAGCCATTCGCCGGGACAGGGTACCGAGCAGTACTTC. Translation: CASHSPGQGTEQYF.

V and J are TRBV5-4 and TRBJ2-1; TRBD2 matches 10 bases. Germline-derived CDR1 and CDR2 are SGHNT and YYREEE (reference sequence). The CDR3 runs 15 residues. The J segment lost 2 bases and the V segment lost 5 bases, leaving 4 bases of the junction unmatched. The CDR3 coding sequence is TGTGCCAGCAGGCCCGGGACTAGCGCCTACAATGAGCAGTTCTTC. Protein: CASRPGTSAYNEQFF. Full variable domain (outside the CDR3, taken from reference TRBV5-4 and TRBJ2-1): ETGVTQSPTHLIKTRGQQVTLRCSSQSGHNTVSWYQQALGQGPQFIFQYYREEENGRGNFPPRFSGLQFPNYSSELNVNALELDDSALYLCASRPGTSAYNEQFFGPGTRLTVL.

CDR3 sequence reads: CASSQSPGTGEETQYF. The CDR3 nucleotides are TGCGCCAGCAGCCAAAGTCCCGGGACAGGGGAAGAGACCCAGTACTTC. This chain joins TRBV4-1 and TRBJ2-5; 10 positions match TRBD1. Trimming cost V 2 bases and J 3 bases; bases outside gene matches: 6. Germline V gene lookup returns CDR1 MGHRA and CDR2 YSYEKL. The CDR3 contains 16 residues.

The rearrangement links TRBV19 to TRBJ2-7; maybe TRBD1 (6 bases). Trimming took off 3 bases at V and 3 bases at J, with 15 bases between the two ends. Germline loops: CDR1 LNHDA, CDR2 SQIVND (reference sequence). This CDR3 comprises 15 residues. CDR3 DNA: TGTGCCAGTAGTATGAGTGGGGGCGCCGGCTACGAGCAGTACTTC. It translates to CASSMSGGAGYEQYF.

This rearrangement joins TRBV7-6 to TRBJ2-1, with D perhaps TRBD1 (5 bases). The CDR3 is 11 residues long. The germline CDR1 and CDR2 sequences are SGHVS and FNYEAQ. Between the trimmed V and J ends, which lost 4 bases and 8 bases, there was a span of 6 bases. The CDR3 loop reads CASSSRDEQFF. The CDR3 region has the DNA TGTGCCAGCAGCTCCAGGGATGAGCAGTTCTTC.